This T cell receptor beta chain was identified in a study of blood T cell repertoires in COVID-19. The CDR3 is 17 amino acids. V shed 5 bases and J 0 bases; nucleotides not matched to a gene: 4. Germline V lookup: CDR1 SEHNR, CDR2 FQNEAQ (reference sequence). Source study methods: Amplification of reference gene primers provided the estimated nucleated cell counts. This table comes from immunoSEQ multiplex PCR, and its TCRdb copy is limited to in-frame clones, with some not included. The V and J calls and clone size come from that table; D and trimming were worked out from the DNA. Seen here are about 190,000 clones, 70% to 90% observed once, and the top ten hold less than 7.5%.

This sequence joins TRBV7-9 and TRBJ2-1; 13 nucleotides agree with TRBD2. The TCR was taken from a woman between 40 and 50 years old who had recovered from COVID-19. The source material was peripheral blood. CDR3 amino acids: CASSEGTSGTSYNEQFF. The CDR3 coding sequence is TGTGCCAGCAGCGAGGGGACTAGCGGGACCTCCTACAATGAGCAGTTCTTC.